The 28 T cell receptor beta chains given below trace back to one sample, sequenced in a study of cytotoxic CD8 clonotypes in ibrutinib-treated CLL. Some clones are missing from TCRdb's copy, which holds only in-frame ones; the method was immunoSEQ multiplex PCR. The data contain hundreds of thousands of clones, around 66% of them singletons. Material: PBMCs, obtained after 36 months of ibrutinib treatment. The receptor set was obtained from a human donor with chronic lymphocytic leukemia.

This chain links TRBV7-9 with TRBJ2-3; 8 nucleotides align to TRBD2. The V segment lost 2 bases and the J segment 0 bases; nucleotides outside the gene matches: 7. This CDR3 contains 17 residues. CDR1 is SEHNR and CDR2 is FQNEAQ in the germline V gene (reference sequence). The CDR3 reads CASSLRTSQASTDTQYF. In DNA, the CDR3 is TGTGCCAGCAGCTTAAGGACTAGCCAGGCTAGCACAGATACGCAGTATTTT.

This chain uses TRBV11-1 with TRBJ2-7, with TRBD1 as a possible D gene (6 bases). The CDR3 is 14 residues long. The V end lost 2 bases, the J end lost 4 bases, and 12 bases lay between the germline ends. Germline V gene data show CDR1 as SGHAT and CDR2 as FQDESV (reference sequence). CDR3 residues: CASSLPGTTYEQYF. In DNA form, the CDR3 reads TGTGCCAGCAGCTTACCCGGGACAACATACGAGCAGTACTTC.

The chain uses TRBV28 and TRBJ1-4; D is ambiguous. The CDR3 is 13 amino acids. Germline V lookup: CDR1 MDHEN, CDR2 SYDVKM. The V end lost 6 bases, the J end lost 8 bases, and 13 bases lay between the germline ends. The CDR3 bases are TGTGCCAGCAGACCCCAAAGTCGGGAAAAACTGTTTTTT. This sequence encodes CASRPQSREKLFF. Drawing the rest from reference TRBV28 and TRBJ1-4, the complete variable domain is DVKVTQSSRYLVKRTGEKVFLECVQDMDHENMFWYRQDPGLGLRLIYFSYDVKMKEKGDIPEGYSVSREKKERFSLILESASTNQTSMYLCASRPQSREKLFFGSGTQLSVL.

V usage is TRBV7-2 and J usage is TRBJ2-7; D is ambiguous. V was pared by 7 bases and J by 1 base, with 8 bases between. Germline V lookup: CDR1 SGHTA, CDR2 FQGNSA. The CDR3 totals 12 residues. The DNA of the CDR3 is TGTGCCAGCACGCCTGGGTCCTACGAGCAGTACTTC. It translates to CASTPGSYEQYF.

The chain carries TRBV6-1 and TRBJ1-4; a weak D match, TRBD1 (5 bases). Between the trimmed V and J ends, which lost 2 bases and 0 bases, there was a span of 13 bases. CDR1 and CDR2 (germline): MNHNS, SASEGT. The CDR3 is 17 amino acids. The CDR3 coding sequence is TGTGCCAGCAGTGAAAAGGGGCCGCCCACAACTAATGAAAAACTGTTTTTT. Translated, it gives CASSEKGPPTTNEKLFF.

The chain couples TRBV19 to TRBJ1-2, with 7 bases identical to TRBD1. Germline values: CDR1 LNHDA, CDR2 SQIVND (reference sequence). The junction had 3 bases not matched to a gene; V was cut back by 3 bases and J by 2 bases. The CDR3 runs 14 residues. The CDR3 sequence is CASSIGTANYGYTF. The DNA of the CDR3 is TGTGCCAGTAGTATCGGGACAGCCAACTATGGCTACACCTTC. The full variable domain, rest sourced from reference TRBV19 and TRBJ1-2, is DGGITQSPKYLFRKEGQNVTLSCEQNLNHDAMYWYRQDPGQGLRLIYYSQIVNDFQKGDIAEGYSVSREKKESFPLTVTSAQKNPTAFYLCASSIGTANYGYTFGSGTRLTVV.

In this sample, this clone turned up a few times. The V and J genes are TRBV4-1 and TRBJ2-7, with TRBD1 matching 7 bases. The CDR3 length is 15 residues. The germline V gene encodes CDR1 MGHRA and CDR2 YSYEKL. J gave up 7 bases and V 1 base, and 10 bases lay outside the gene matches. The CDR3 DNA follows: TGCGCCAGCAGCCAAGCCCCAGGACAGGCTAGGGAGCAGTACTTC. This sequence encodes CASSQAPGQAREQYF.

The sample holds a few counts of this clone. V is TRBV10-3 and J is TRBJ2-5; perhaps TRBD1 as D (6 bases). Germline V gives CDR1 ENHRY, CDR2 SYGVKD. V was shortened by 2 bases and J by 3 bases, with 7 bases between the two germline ends. CDR3 length equals 13 residues. CDR3 DNA: TGTGCCATCAGTGAGCACAGGGAAGAGACCCAGTACTTC. It encodes CAISEHREETQYF.

This rearrangement joins TRBV6-5 to TRBJ1-1; no clear D gene. Germline loops: CDR1 MNHEY, CDR2 SVGAGI. This CDR3 is built from 16 residues. Trimming left V 2 bases short and J 0 bases short, with 13 bases between. CDR3 protein: CASSYLRHYMNTEAFF. The CDR3 DNA reads as TGTGCCAGCAGTTACCTTCGACATTACATGAACACTGAAGCTTTCTTT.

This sequence joins TRBV4-3 and TRBJ1-3; D is uncertain. This CDR3 is built from 14 residues. Germline V CDR1 and CDR2: LGHNA, YSLEER. Trimming stripped 1 base from V and 7 bases from J, with 11 bases between. The CDR3 spells CASSQVYGMNTIYF. For the CDR3, the DNA is TGCGCCAGCAGCCAAGTATACGGCATGAACACCATATATTTT.

Here the CDR3 DNA reads TGTGCCAGCAGCTTCGGTGGGGGGGAGACCCAGTACTTC. Its protein is CASSFGGGETQYF. This chain uses TRBV7-2 with TRBJ2-5; tentatively, D is TRBD2 (6 bases). The germline V gene has CDR1 SGHTA and CDR2 FQGNSA. V lost 3 bases to trimming and J lost 5 bases, with 10 bases between them. This CDR3 comprises 13 residues.

The chain links TRBV2 to TRBJ1-1, with a tentative D call TRBD1 (5 bases). V lost 3 bases, J lost 4 bases, and 12 bases lay in between. This CDR3 spans 14 amino acids. Germline lookup yields CDR1 SNHLY and CDR2 FYNNEI. The CDR3 sequence is CASSEWGLGTEAFF. The DNA for the CDR3 is TGTGCCAGCAGTGAGTGGGGCCTGGGCACTGAAGCTTTCTTT.

The rearrangement joins TRBV27 to TRBJ2-7; no reliable D call. V shed 3 bases and J shed 5 bases, with 14 bases lying between them. From germline, CDR1 is MNHEY and CDR2 SMNVEV (reference sequence). CDR3 length: 14 amino acids. The CDR3 loop reads CASSFRTVLDEQYF. The CDR3 DNA follows: TGTGCCAGCAGTTTTAGAACAGTTCTTGACGAGCAGTACTTC.

The table lists this clone with a count of one. The V and J genes are TRBV5-6 and TRBJ1-3; D is possibly TRBD1 (6 bases). V was shortened by 0 bases and J by 4 bases, with 11 bases between the two germline ends. The CDR3 runs 15 residues. CDR1 and CDR2 (germline): SGHDT, YYEEEE. This CDR3 is CASSLVQGTGNTIYF. The CDR3 nucleotides are TGTGCCAGCAGCTTGGTACAGGGAACAGGAAACACCATATATTTT.

The chain uses TRBV10-3 and TRBJ1-2; possibly TRBD1 for D (5 bases). This CDR3 is 15 amino acids long. The ends were cut back, 2 bases at V and 4 bases at J, with 14 bases in the middle. In germline, CDR1 is ENHRY, CDR2 SYGVKD. The CDR3 nucleotides are TGTGCCATCAGTGAGATAGACAGCCCTATCTATGGCTACACCTTC. It codes for CAISEIDSPIYGYTF.

Here the CDR3 reads CASRVLGTEAFF. The CDR3, as DNA: TGTGCCAGCAGAGTCTTGGGGACTGAAGCTTTCTTT. The V gene is TRBV6-1, the J gene TRBJ1-1; D is unresolved. Germline-derived CDR1 and CDR2 are MNHNS and SASEGT. The CDR3 runs 12 residues. V shed 6 bases and J shed 5 bases, with 10 bases lying between them.

The chain is built from TRBV4-1 and TRBJ1-4; TRBD1 aligns across 8 bases. This CDR3 contains 17 residues. In germline, CDR1 is MGHRA, CDR2 YSYEKL. V was pared by 4 bases and J by 7 bases, with 14 bases of the junction left unmatched. The CDR3 protein is CASSRVMVDRAAEKLFF. The CDR3 DNA reads as TGCGCCAGCAGCCGAGTAATGGTGGACAGGGCGGCTGAAAAACTGTTTTTT.

J is TRBJ2-5 and V is TRBV7-6, with 8 bases identical to TRBD1. Unmatched junction bases numbered 6, after V lost 2 bases and J lost 4 bases. This CDR3 spans 15 amino acids. Germline CDR1 reads SGHVS; CDR2 reads FNYEAQ. The CDR3: CASSLQGAYGETQYF. The CDR3 DNA follows: TGTGCCAGCAGCTTACAGGGGGCATATGGAGAGACCCAGTACTTC.

The genes are TRBV6-5 and TRBJ2-1; possible D gene TRBD1, 6 bases. Trimming left V 2 bases short and J 15 bases short, with 14 bases between. The germline V gene encodes CDR1 MNHEY and CDR2 SVGAGI. The CDR3 has 12 residues. DNA for the CDR3: TGTGCCAGCAGTTACCAGGACAGCCTCGGGTTCTTC. Its protein product is CASSYQDSLGFF.

V usage is TRBV6-4 and J usage is TRBJ1-2, with 8 nucleotides matching TRBD1. V lost 7 bases and J lost 4; bases outside the gene matches: 14. Looked up from germline, CDR1 is MRHNA and CDR2 is SNTAGT. The CDR3 is 16 amino acids. The CDR3 here is CASNSDGTGGGYGYTF. CDR3 bases: TGTGCCAGCAACTCGGATGGGACAGGCGGCGGCTATGGCTACACCTTC.

The chain has TRBV29-1 and TRBJ2-5; TRBD2 might be the D (6 bases). With 7 bases removed from V and 5 bases from J, the gap between germline ends came to 14 bases. The CDR3 sequence is 12 residues long. In germline, CDR1 is SQVTM, CDR2 ANQGSEA. Here the CDR3 reads CSAAWGRETQYF. The CDR3 DNA follows: TGCAGCGCTGCTTGGGGGAGGGAGACCCAGTACTTC.

This clone has more than one count but fewer than ten. The chain carries TRBV5-1 and TRBJ2-5, with D perhaps matching TRBD1 or TRBD2 (5 bases each). The CDR3 runs to 16 residues. Germline V gene data show CDR1 as SGHRS and CDR2 as YFSETQ. Between the trimmed V and J ends, which lost 3 bases and 4 bases, there was a span of 19 bases. CDR3 bases: TGCGCCAGCAGCTCCGCCTGGGACCTCAAGCGAGAGACCCAGTACTTC. Residues: CASSSAWDLKRETQYF.

The chain joins TRBV21-1 to TRBJ2-3. TRBV21-1 corresponds to a pseudogene. The CDR3 runs to 13 residues. CDR3 sequence (DNA): TGTGCCAGCAGTATGGACAGCACAGATACGCAGTATTTT. Protein: CASSMDSTDTQYF.

V gene TRBV7-3 combines with J gene TRBJ2-1; no clear D gene. The CDR3 has 13 residues. Germline lookup yields CDR1 SGHTA and CDR2 FQGTGA. Trimming took off 2 bases at V and 3 bases at J, with 5 bases between the two ends. This CDR3 reads CASSLGYYNEQFF. The CDR3 DNA follows: TGTGCCAGCAGCTTAGGATACTACAATGAGCAGTTCTTC.

This chain links TRBV4-2 with TRBJ1-2; D is uncertain. With 0 bases removed from V and 1 base from J, the gap between germline ends came to 12 bases. CDR1 is LGHNA, CDR2 YNFKEQ, per germline. The CDR3 has 16 residues. As DNA, the CDR3 is TGTGCCAGCAGCCAAGATAGGGCGTTAAGTAACTATGGCTACACCTTC. Protein: CASSQDRALSNYGYTF.

V usage is TRBV2 and J usage is TRBJ2-7; 8 bases fit TRBD1. This CDR3 has 13 amino acids. Germline loops: CDR1 SNHLY, CDR2 FYNNEI. The V gene end was trimmed by 4 bases and the J gene end by 4 bases; junction bases not matched to a gene: 3. The chain's CDR3 is CASSVDRVYEQYF. DNA for the CDR3: TGTGCCAGCAGTGTGGACAGGGTTTACGAGCAGTACTTC. Supplemented by reference TRBV2 and TRBJ2-7, the full variable domain reads EPEVTQTPSHQVTQMGQEVILRCVPISNHLYFYWYRQILGQKVEFLVSFYNNEISEKSEIFDDQFSVERPDGSNFTLKIRSTKLEDSAMYFCASSVDRVYEQYFGPGTRLTVT.

In this sample, this clone turned up once. V is TRBV7-8 and J is TRBJ2-7; D possibly uses TRBD1 or TRBD2 (5 bases each). Trimming took 2 bases from V and 0 from J, leaving 11 bases between them. The CDR3 has 15 amino acids. Germline assignment: CDR1 SGHVS and CDR2 FQNEAQ. CDR3 coding DNA: TGTGCCAGCAGCTTATCACGGGGCCGCTCCTACGAGCAGTACTTC. Translation gives CASSLSRGRSYEQYF. Looking up the rest from reference TRBV7-8 and TRBJ2-7 gives the full variable domain: GAGVSQSPRYKVAKRGQDVALRCDPISGHVSLFWYQQALGQGPEFLTYFQNEAQLDKSGLPSDRFFAERPEGSVSTLKIQRTQQEDSAVYLCASSLSRGRSYEQYFGPGTRLTVT.

This clone was seen a few times. The chain uses TRBV11-1 and TRBJ1-2; 8 positions agree with TRBD1. Germline V lookup: CDR1 SGHAT, CDR2 FQDESV (reference sequence). The CDR3 has 14 amino acids. The V gene end was trimmed by 4 bases and the J gene end by 4 bases; junction bases not matched to a gene: 5. CDR3 coding DNA: TGTGCCAGCAGCTGGACAGGGAGCGGCTATGGCTACACCTTC. Protein sequence: CASSWTGSGYGYTF.